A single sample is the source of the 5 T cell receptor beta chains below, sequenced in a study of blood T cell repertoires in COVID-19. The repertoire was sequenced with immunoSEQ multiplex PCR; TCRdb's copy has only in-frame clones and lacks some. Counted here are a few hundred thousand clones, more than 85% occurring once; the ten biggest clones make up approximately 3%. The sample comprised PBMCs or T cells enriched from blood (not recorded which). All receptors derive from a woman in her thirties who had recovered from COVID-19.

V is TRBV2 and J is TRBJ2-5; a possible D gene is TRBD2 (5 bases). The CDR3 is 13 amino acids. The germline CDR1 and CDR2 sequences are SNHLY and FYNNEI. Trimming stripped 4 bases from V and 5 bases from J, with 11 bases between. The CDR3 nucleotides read TGTGCCAGCAGTGCCCTAGCATGGGAGACCCAGTACTTC. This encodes CASSALAWETQYF.

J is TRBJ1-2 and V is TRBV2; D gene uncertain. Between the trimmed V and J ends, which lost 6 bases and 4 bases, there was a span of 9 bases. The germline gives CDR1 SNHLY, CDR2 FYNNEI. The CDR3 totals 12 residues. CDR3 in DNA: TGTGCCAGCAGCGAATACAGCTATGGCTACACCTTC. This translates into CASSEYSYGYTF.

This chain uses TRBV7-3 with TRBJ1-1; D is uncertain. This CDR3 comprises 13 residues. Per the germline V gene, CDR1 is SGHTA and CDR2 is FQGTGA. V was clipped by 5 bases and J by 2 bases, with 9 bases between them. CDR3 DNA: TGTGCCAGCAGCCCAACAGCCAACACTGAAGCTTTCTTT. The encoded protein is CASSPTANTEAFF.

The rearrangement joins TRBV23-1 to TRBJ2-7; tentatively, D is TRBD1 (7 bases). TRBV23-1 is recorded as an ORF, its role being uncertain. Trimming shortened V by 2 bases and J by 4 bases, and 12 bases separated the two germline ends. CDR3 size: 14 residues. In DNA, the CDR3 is TGCGCCAGCAGTCAAGGGCAGGGGGGTTACGAGCAGTACTTC. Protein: CASSQGQGGYEQYF.

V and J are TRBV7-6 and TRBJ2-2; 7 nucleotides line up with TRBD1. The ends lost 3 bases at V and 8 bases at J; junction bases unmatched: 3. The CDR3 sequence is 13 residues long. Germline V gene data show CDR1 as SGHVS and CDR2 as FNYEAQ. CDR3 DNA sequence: TGTGCCAGCAGCTTGACAGGGTTGGGGGAGCTGTTTTTT. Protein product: CASSLTGLGELFF.